The source of this T cell receptor (beta chain) is a study of blood T cell repertoires in COVID-19. In the study overall: The cDNA or gDNA used as material had been derived from T cells, B-cell-depleted T cells, or PBMCs.

This CDR3 region has 15 residues. J lost 6 bases, V lost 5 bases, and 11 bases had no gene match. Germline V gene sequence: CDR1 SEHNR, CDR2 FQNEAQ (reference sequence). Study processing details: The assay estimated nucleated cells by amplifying reference gene primers. The table came from immunoSEQ multiplex PCR; TCRdb's copy has only in-frame clones and leaves some out. V and J calls and clone size follow that table, whereas D and trimming were derived from the DNA. This table has approximately 200,000 clones, around 80% appearing once. Adults between about 18 and 95 years of age took part from about two dozen US areas.

The clonotype was recovered from a woman in her forties with acute COVID-19. The rearrangement uses TRBV7-9 and TRBJ2-3; TRBD2 agrees at 7 bases. The sequencing input was PBMCs or T cells enriched from blood (not recorded which). The CDR3 bases are TGTGCCAGCAGCAATATCGGACTAGGCGATGATACGCAGTATTTT. It codes for CASSNIGLGDDTQYF.